The next 27 T cell receptor beta chains were all read from a single sample in a study of T cell changes during pregnancy in multiple sclerosis. Profiling relied on immunoSEQ multiplex PCR, and the TCRdb table lists in-frame clones only, not all of them. This table holds 60,000 to 75,000 clones, 90% to 95% found once. The source was peripheral blood, collected after pregnancy. These receptor sequences come from a female donor with multiple sclerosis, enrolled in a pregnancy study.

The V gene is TRBV19, the J gene TRBJ1-4; the D gene is possibly TRBD1 (5 bases). The germline CDR1 and CDR2 sequences are LNHDA and SQIVND (reference sequence). V was trimmed by 3 bases and J by 0 bases, leaving 14 bases between them. The CDR3 contains 17 residues. The CDR3 region has the DNA TGTGCCAGTAGTATGGGGCAGGCTCCTGCAACTAATGAAAAACTGTTTTTT. This translates into CASSMGQAPATNEKLFF. Supplemented by reference TRBV19 and TRBJ1-4, the full variable domain reads DGGITQSPKYLFRKEGQNVTLSCEQNLNHDAMYWYRQDPGQGLRLIYYSQIVNDFQKGDIAEGYSVSREKKESFPLTVTSAQKNPTAFYLCASSMGQAPATNEKLFFGSGTQLSVL.

The rearrangement uses TRBV14 and TRBJ1-1; possibly TRBD1 for D (5 bases). The CDR3 extends over 14 amino acids. V was cut by 3 bases and J by 3 bases, with 11 bases left in between. Germline CDR1 SGHDN, CDR2 FVKESK. The CDR3, as DNA: TGTGCCAGCAGCCATTATGAAGGGGACACTGAAGCTTTCTTT. Translating gives CASSHYEGDTEAFF.

The chain combines TRBV5-1 with TRBJ2-7; the D gene is possibly TRBD2 (5 bases). V was pared by 4 bases and J by 1 base, with 9 bases between. The CDR3 contains 13 residues. Germline lookup yields CDR1 SGHRS and CDR2 YFSETQ. CDR3 residues: CASSAGNSYEQYF. The CDR3 coding sequence is TGCGCCAGCAGCGCCGGGAATTCCTACGAGCAGTACTTC.

The chain links TRBV5-1 to TRBJ2-1; 8 bases are shared with TRBD2. J lost 5 bases, V lost 0 bases, and 16 bases had no gene match. In germline, CDR1 is SGHRS, CDR2 YFSETQ. The CDR3 is 19 amino acids. The CDR3 spells CASSLEYGETSVLNNEQFF. CDR3 DNA: TGCGCCAGCAGCTTGGAATATGGAGAGACTAGCGTTTTGAACAATGAGCAGTTCTTC.

The rearrangement uses TRBV5-6 and TRBJ1-5; D gene unclear. Trimming stripped 1 base from V and 4 bases from J, with 12 bases between. There are 15 residues in the CDR3. Germline V gives CDR1 SGHDT, CDR2 YYEEEE. The chain's CDR3 is CASSLLQARNQPQHF. The CDR3 region has the DNA TGTGCCAGCAGCTTGCTCCAGGCGAGAAATCAGCCCCAGCATTTT.

The V and J genes are TRBV30 and TRBJ2-6, with D unresolved. The CDR3 extends over 14 amino acids. Per germline, CDR1 GTSNPN and CDR2 SVGIG (reference sequence). The V and J ends lost 2 bases and 2 bases respectively, with 7 bases between them. CDR3 region: CAWSYQTGANVLTF. As DNA, the CDR3 is TGTGCCTGGAGTTACCAGACTGGGGCCAACGTCCTGACTTTC.

This sequence joins TRBV19 and TRBJ1-5; D gene ambiguous. The germline gives CDR1 LNHDA, CDR2 SQIVND (reference sequence). Trimming removed 5 bases from V and 7 bases from J, with 18 bases in between. The CDR3 totals 15 residues. CDR3 DNA: TGTGCCAGTAGTCTGTTCTACGGGGAGCGGCAGCCCCAGCATTTT. Translation gives CASSLFYGERQPQHF.

V gene TRBV11-3 combines with J gene TRBJ2-1; the D is unclear. V was trimmed by 3 bases and J by 4 bases, leaving 7 bases between them. Per germline, CDR1 SGHNT and CDR2 YENEEA. CDR3 length equals 13 residues. CDR3 amino acids: CASSLALYNEQFF. The CDR3 nucleotides read TGTGCCAGCAGCTTGGCACTATACAATGAGCAGTTCTTC.

The genes are TRBV27 and TRBJ2-7; D is possibly TRBD2 (7 bases). Trimming removed 5 bases at V and 6 bases at J, with 17 bases between. Germline V gene data show CDR1 as MNHEY and CDR2 as SMNVEV (reference sequence). This CDR3 has 14 amino acids. The CDR3 here is CASSPRGGGFEQYF. The CDR3 nucleotides read TGTGCCAGCAGTCCCCGGGGAGGGGGTTTCGAGCAGTACTTC.

The genes are TRBV5-6 and TRBJ2-7, with 8 bases identical to TRBD1. The CDR3 spans 15 residues. Trimming cost V 3 bases and J 3 bases; bases outside gene matches: 8. Germline CDR1 SGHDT, CDR2 YYEEEE. The CDR3 DNA reads as TGTGCCAGCAGCTCAATAGGACAGGGCGTCTACGAGCAGTACTTC. Protein sequence: CASSSIGQGVYEQYF.

V and J are TRBV6-1 and TRBJ1-2; 7 bases agree with TRBD1. The germline gives CDR1 MNHNS, CDR2 SASEGT. This CDR3 has 13 amino acids. With 7 bases clipped from V and 4 bases from J, the junction kept 6 bases outside the gene matches. CDR3 nucleotide sequence: TGTGCCAGCATCACAGGGGCGGGCTATGGCTACACCTTC. Translation: CASITGAGYGYTF.

The rearrangement links TRBV7-9 to TRBJ1-1; D possibly corresponds to TRBD1 (5 bases). From germline, CDR1 is SEHNR and CDR2 FQNEAQ (reference sequence). V was cut by 5 bases and J by 8 bases, with 9 bases left in between. This CDR3 comprises 11 residues. The CDR3 loop is CASSRRTEAFF. The CDR3 nucleotides are TGTGCCAGCAGCCGCAGGACAGAAGCTTTCTTT.

The rearrangement links TRBV11-3 to TRBJ2-3; D is ambiguous. Per the germline V gene, CDR1 is SGHNT and CDR2 is YENEEA. With 3 bases removed from V and 3 bases from J, the gap between germline ends came to 7 bases. The CDR3 has 13 amino acids. In DNA, the CDR3 is TGTGCCAGCAGCTTTGAGTTTACAGATACGCAGTATTTT. Its translation: CASSFEFTDTQYF.

For the CDR3, the DNA is TGTGCCAGCAGCTTCACGGGACAGGACCCCTACGAGCAGTACTTC. The encoded protein is CASSFTGQDPYEQYF. This chain uses TRBV7-2 with TRBJ2-7; 8 nucleotides line up with TRBD1. CDR3 length: 15 residues. V was clipped by 3 bases and J by 2 bases; unmatched bases: 6. Germline V gene lookup returns CDR1 SGHTA and CDR2 FQGNSA.

The chain carries TRBV2 and TRBJ2-1; D is unclear. The CDR3 has 15 residues. Germline CDR1 SNHLY, CDR2 FYNNEI. V gave up 4 bases and J gave up 0 bases, with 10 bases separating them. CDR3 region: CASSVALSSYNEQFF. As DNA, the CDR3 is TGTGCCAGCAGTGTCGCACTTAGCTCCTACAATGAGCAGTTCTTC.

The J gene is TRBJ2-7, the V gene TRBV2; 7 nucleotides match TRBD2. Trimming removed 6 bases from V and 2 bases from J; junction bases left unmatched: 10. This CDR3 is built from 15 residues. Looked up from germline, CDR1 is SNHLY and CDR2 is FYNNEI. Here the CDR3 DNA reads TGTGCCAGCAGACTGACTAGCCCGGCAGCCTACGAGCAGTACTTC. The encoded protein is CASRLTSPAAYEQYF.

This clone was seen a few times. The V and J genes are TRBV5-1 and TRBJ1-1, with D perhaps TRBD1 (6 bases). CDR3 length equals 11 residues. Trimming took off 1 base at V and 10 bases at J, with 8 bases between the two ends. Germline V gene data show CDR1 as SGHRS and CDR2 as YFSETQ. The CDR3 loop reads CASSLIRGAFF. CDR3 sequence (DNA): TGCGCCAGCAGCTTGATCAGGGGAGCTTTCTTT.

V gene TRBV11-2 combines with J gene TRBJ1-2; 8 bases align to TRBD1. Looked up from germline, CDR1 is SGHAT and CDR2 is FQNNGV. V lost 5 bases and J lost 3; bases outside the gene matches: 2. The CDR3 extends over 13 amino acids. DNA of the CDR3: TGTGCCAGCAGCCGACAGGGGTACTATGGCTACACCTTC. Its protein is CASSRQGYYGYTF. The full variable domain, its missing parts supplied by reference TRBV11-2 and TRBJ1-2, is EAGVAQSPRYKIIEKRQSVAFWCNPISGHATLYWYQQILGQGPKLLIQFQNNGVVDDSQLPKDRFSAERLKGVDSTLKIQPAKLEDSAVYLCASSRQGYYGYTFGSGTRLTVV.

The chain couples TRBV28 to TRBJ2-4; D not certain. V was pared by 6 bases and J by 12 bases, with 15 bases between. CDR3 length equals 12 residues. Per germline, CDR1 MDHEN and CDR2 SYDVKM. This CDR3 is CASSLQQTAQYF. The CDR3 DNA is TGTGCCAGCAGCCTACAGCAGACCGCTCAGTACTTC.

This chain uses TRBV19 with TRBJ2-3; 7 positions match TRBD2. V shed 6 bases and J 1 base; nucleotides not matched to a gene: 10. The CDR3 has 16 amino acids. The germline V gene has CDR1 LNHDA and CDR2 SQIVND (reference sequence). This CDR3 is CASSAQTSFGTDTQYF. As DNA, the CDR3 is TGTGCCAGTAGCGCGCAGACTAGCTTTGGCACAGATACGCAGTATTTT. The full variable domain, rest sourced from reference TRBV19 and TRBJ2-3, is DGGITQSPKYLFRKEGQNVTLSCEQNLNHDAMYWYRQDPGQGLRLIYYSQIVNDFQKGDIAEGYSVSREKKESFPLTVTSAQKNPTAFYLCASSAQTSFGTDTQYFGPGTRLTVL.

The chain couples TRBV2 to TRBJ2-2; TRBD2 might be the D (5 bases). Trimming cost V 3 bases and J 9 bases, with 14 bases left between them. Germline V gene data show CDR1 as SNHLY and CDR2 as FYNNEI. This CDR3 is 14 amino acids long. CDR3 sequence reads: CASSESSLSRELFF. For the CDR3, the DNA is TGTGCCAGCAGTGAGTCTAGCCTATCCAGGGAGCTGTTTTTT.

This chain connects TRBV5-1 to TRBJ2-5, with TRBD2 matching 12 bases. This CDR3 has 15 amino acids. J was trimmed by 5 bases and V by 2 bases; bases with no gene match: 4. Germline CDR1 SGHRS, CDR2 YFSETQ. This CDR3 reads CASSLQGLAGETQYF. For the CDR3, the DNA is TGCGCCAGCAGCTTACAAGGACTAGCGGGGGAGACCCAGTACTTC.

This chain joins TRBV28 and TRBJ2-2, with 16 bases fitting TRBD2. The CDR3 consists of 19 residues. Trimming at V came to 6 bases and at J to 7 bases, leaving 14 bases not matched to a gene. The germline V gene encodes CDR1 MDHEN and CDR2 SYDVKM. The DNA of the CDR3 is TGTGCCAGCAGCTCTACCGGGACTAGCGGGAGGGCCGTGGGCGGGGAGCTGTTTTTT. Translating it yields CASSSTGTSGRAVGGELFF.

CDR3 sequence: CASSPGVGNTDTQYF. DNA of the CDR3: TGTGCCAGCAGCCCAGGGGTAGGAAACACAGATACGCAGTATTTT. The rearrangement links TRBV7-6 to TRBJ2-3; TRBD1 is a possible D gene (6 bases). Germline values: CDR1 SGHVS, CDR2 FNYEAQ. The CDR3 has 15 residues. V was trimmed by 5 bases and J by 2 bases, leaving 14 bases between them.

V usage is TRBV6-6 and J usage is TRBJ1-1; 7 bases line up with TRBD1. Germline loops: CDR1 MNHNY, CDR2 SVGAGI (reference sequence). This CDR3 comprises 14 residues. V lost 6 bases, J lost 1 base, and 5 bases stayed unmatched. The CDR3 loop reads CASSARTGNTEAFF. The CDR3 DNA reads TGTGCCAGCAGCGCCAGGACAGGGAACACTGAAGCTTTCTTT.

The chain couples TRBV27 to TRBJ1-2; 8 bases align to TRBD1. The CDR3 is 16 residues long. Germline V lookup: CDR1 MNHEY, CDR2 SMNVEV (reference sequence). V was pared by 3 bases and J by 4 bases, with 10 bases of the junction left unmatched. CDR3 nucleotides: TGTGCCAGCAGTTTGTACCAGGGGGCGCAGGGCTATGGCTACACCTTC. It codes for CASSLYQGAQGYGYTF.

The chain joins TRBV6-1 to TRBJ2-7; D remains unclear. The CDR3 has 14 residues. V was cut by 1 base and J by 0 bases, with 7 bases left in between. Germline-derived CDR1 and CDR2 are MNHNS and SASEGT. The CDR3 bases are TGTGCCAGCAGTGAAGGTACGCGCTCCTACGAGCAGTACTTC. Translating gives CASSEGTRSYEQYF.